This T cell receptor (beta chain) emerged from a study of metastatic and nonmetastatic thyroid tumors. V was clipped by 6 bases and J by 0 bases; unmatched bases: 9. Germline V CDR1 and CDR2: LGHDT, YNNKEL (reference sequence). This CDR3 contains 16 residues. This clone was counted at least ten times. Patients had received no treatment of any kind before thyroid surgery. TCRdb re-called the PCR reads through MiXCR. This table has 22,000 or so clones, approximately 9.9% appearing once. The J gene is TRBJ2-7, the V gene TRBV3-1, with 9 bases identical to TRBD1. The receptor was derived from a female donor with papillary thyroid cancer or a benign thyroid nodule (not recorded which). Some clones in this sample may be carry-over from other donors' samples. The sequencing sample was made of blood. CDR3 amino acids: CASSQYTGGSSYEQYF. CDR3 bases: TGTGCCAGCAGTCAATACACAGGGGGCAGCTCCTACGAGCAGTACTTC.